The clone carrying this T cell receptor beta chain has a count of ten or more. Antigen unknown. These data originate in a study of blood T cells in healthy people across ages. It was with a sample-barcoded 5' primer and a J-beta primer mix that a second PCR of roughly 7 to 12 cycles was run. CDR3-containing paired-end reads numbered at least 2.5 million in each sample. A single record per CDR3 protein comes from TCRdb applying MiXCR to the 5' RACE reads. The top ten hold roughly 8% of the sample, which has around 1,500,000 distinct CDR3 sequences, over 25% seen once. Study-level points and caveats: The donors' CMV status was not determined, possibly confounding changes in expanded clonotypes.

CDR3 size: 15 residues. Germline V gene data show CDR1 as SGHAT and CDR2 as FQNNGV. The ends were cut back, 5 bases at V and 1 base at J, with 15 bases in the middle. Sample: blood. The clonotype comes from a woman in her 30s in good health. The chain combines TRBV11-2 with TRBJ2-7, with TRBD1 as a possible D gene (5 bases). This CDR3 reads CASSAGTGISYEQYF. CDR3 sequence (DNA): TGTGCCAGCAGCGCAGGCACAGGAATATCCTACGAGCAGTACTTC.